This record looks at one T cell receptor beta chain sequence and its context. What it recognizes is unknown. The sample originates from a study of OX40 agonist ivuxolimab in advanced cancers. Study-level background: Males comprised 70% to 85% of the group, whose mean age was around 62 years (range 23 to 79).

Measured with immunoSEQ multiplex PCR; TCRdb has only the in-frame clones, and not every one. The table lists 35,000 to 45,000 clones, roughly nine tenths of them singletons, with about 4.7% in the top ten. Overall study results and limits: Normalized T-cell clonal expansion was also low in a subset of nonresponders.

V dropped 6 bases and J dropped 2; count of bases not matched to a gene: 6. The germline V gene encodes CDR1 ENHRY and CDR2 SYGVKD. The CDR3 totals 14 residues. Blood got drawn at baseline, again on cycle 4 day 1, and then on cycle 7 day 1. The V call is TRBV10-3, the J call TRBJ2-5; TRBD1 agrees at 7 bases. Specimen: CD4+ or CD8+ T cells sorted from blood, collected in a trial of the OX40 agonist ivuxolimab. The sequence came from an adult with an advanced solid tumor such as melanoma, head and neck, liver or kidney cancer. The CDR3 nucleotides are TGTGCCATCAGCGCTGGGACAGTACAAGAGACCCAGTACTTC. Translating gives CAISAGTVQETQYF.